The clone carrying this T cell receptor beta chain came up once. This CDR3 has 15 residues. V shed 6 bases and J shed 0 bases, with 9 bases lying between them. Germline CDR1 is KGHSH and CDR2 is LQKENI. The data originate from a study of technical replicates of blood from a few donors. This table comes from immunoSEQ multiplex PCR, and its TCRdb copy is limited to in-frame clones, with some not included. Among 8,700 or so clones listed, 91% were seen once. The V call is TRBV18, the J call TRBJ2-6; D may be TRBD2 (6 bases). This clonotype originated in a human donor in good health. Material for sequencing was PBMCs. CDR3 DNA sequence: TGTGCCAGCTCCGGGGACTTCTCTGGGGCCAACGTCCTGACTTTC. Residues: CASSGDFSGANVLTF.